The rows below give T cell receptor beta chains drawn from one sample of a study of blood T cell repertoires in COVID-19. Measured with immunoSEQ multiplex PCR; TCRdb has only the in-frame clones, and not every one. Counted here are about 230,000 clones, about 88% occurring once; the ten biggest clones make up 0.85% to 1%. Source material: peripheral blood. These receptors were taken from a man between 35 and 55 years old with acute or convalescent COVID-19. Each CDR3 is given with its conserved first and last residue. The D gene is left open where the match is weak. Only some rows state a clone size, as once, few, many or a class for expanded clones.

>15|TRBV2|.|TRBJ2-1|TRBD1
TGTGCCAGCAGTGAACAGGGGGCTGACTACAATGAGCAGTTCTTC
CASSEQGADYNEQFF
>18|TRBV9|.|TRBJ2-3|TRBD2
TGTGCCAGCAGCGGAGGGGTCGGGACTAGCGGATTCACAGATACGCAGTATTTT
CASSGGVGTSGFTDTQYF
>11|TRBV20-1|.|TRBJ2-1|TRBD1
TGCACGAGTCTTGCCGACAGGGTTCCGTTCTTC
CTSLADRVPFF
>16|TRBV5-1|.|TRBJ1-6|.
TGCGCCAGCAGTGTGGGGGGAAGCTCCTATAATTCACCCCTCCACTTT
CASSVGGSSYNSPLHF
>16|TRBV19|.|TRBJ1-6|.
TGTGCCAGCCGTTGGGGGGTCGGACTAGTTAATTCACCCCTCCACTTT
CASRWGVGLVNSPLHF
>14|TRBV5-4|.|TRBJ2-1|.
TGTGCCAGCAGCGCCACCCCAGGCCACAATGAGCAGTTCTTC
CASSATPGHNEQFF
>14|TRBV3-1/TRBV3-2|.|TRBJ2-1|TRBD2
TGTGCCAGCAGCCTAGCGGGGGGGTACAATGAGCAGTTCTTC
CASSLAGGYNEQFF
>15|TRBV6-5|.|TRBJ2-7|.
TGTGCCAGCAGTTTCCCACCGTCCCCCTCGGGCGAGCAGTACTTC
CASSFPPSPSGEQYF
>15|TRBV2|.|TRBJ1-1|TRBD1
TGTGCCAGCAGCTCTGATTTCCAGGGGGCGCAGAAGGCTTTCTTT
CASSSDFQGAQKAFF
>16|TRBV5-1|.|TRBJ1-5|TRBD1
TGCGCCAGCAGCTTGGGCGGACAGGGATCCAATCAGCCCCAGCATTTT
CASSLGGQGSNQPQHF
>14|TRBV19|.|TRBJ2-5|TRBD1
TGTGCCAGTAGTATGCTTGAGGGGGCAGAGACCCAGTACTTC
CASSMLEGAETQYF
>16|TRBV4-2|few|TRBJ1-2|TRBD1
TGTGCCAGCAGCCAAGAGGACGGACAGGGGGGCCATGGCTACACCTTC
CASSQEDGQGGHGYTF
>13|TRBV6-5|.|TRBJ1-1|.
TGTGCCAGCAAATACACCCTTAACACTGAAGCTTTCTTT
CASKYTLNTEAFF
>14|TRBV29-1|.|TRBJ1-1|.
TGCAGCGTTGAAGATCGGCAGGTCGACACTGAAGCTTTCTTT
CSVEDRQVDTEAFF
>13|TRBV19|.|TRBJ1-1|.
TGTGCCAGCAGATCTGGGAGGAACACTGAAGCTTTCTTT
CASRSGRNTEAFF
>14|TRBV7-3|.|TRBJ1-1|.
TGTGCCAGCAGCGAGGGCAGCGCCCGGACTGAAGCTTTCTTT
CASSEGSARTEAFF
>17|TRBV28|.|TRBJ2-7|TRBD1
TGTGCCAGCAGCACGATACGGGACAGGGGGCTGTCCTACGAGCAGTACTTC
CASSTIRDRGLSYEQYF
>14|TRBV5-1|.|TRBJ1-1|TRBD1
TGCGCCAGCAGCTTGGAAGGCTGGGACAGGGGGACTTTCTTT
CASSLEGWDRGTFF
>13|TRBV28|.|TRBJ2-3|.
TGTGCCAGCAGTTTAGGCCGCACAGATACGCAGTATTTT
CASSLGRTDTQYF
>17|TRBV7-3|.|TRBJ2-6|.
TGTGCCAGCAGCTTACGCGGGGTAACGTCTGGGGCCAACGTCCTGACTTTC
CASSLRGVTSGANVLTF
>14|TRBV5-6|.|TRBJ1-2|TRBD1
TGTGCCAGCAGCCCGGACAGGAATCATTATGGCTACACCTTC
CASSPDRNHYGYTF
>15|TRBV28|.|TRBJ2-3|TRBD2
TGTGCCAGCATGTCGGGGGGGGGCGCTGCAGATACGCAGTATTTT
CASMSGGGAADTQYF
>14|TRBV11-3|.|TRBJ2-7|.
TGTGCCAGCAGCTCAGGCAGGGCCTTGTACGAGCAGTACTTC
CASSSGRALYEQYF
>15|TRBV7-3|.|TRBJ2-7|.
TGTGCCAGCAGCTTAACGGGCAAGGAAATCTACGAGCAGTACTTC
CASSLTGKEIYEQYF
>13|TRBV18|few|TRBJ1-2|.
TGTGCCAGCTCACCCTCCGACAGTCGAGGCTACACCTTC
CASSPSDSRGYTF
>13|TRBV27|.|TRBJ1-4|TRBD1
TGTGCCAGCAGGGACAGGGGAAATGAAAAACTGTTTTTT
CASRDRGNEKLFF
>15|TRBV7-3|.|TRBJ1-2|TRBD1
TGTGCCAGCAGCTTACTGGCAGGGGGCAACTATGGCTACACCTTC
CASSLLAGGNYGYTF
>15|TRBV9|.|TRBJ1-6|.
TGTGCCAGCAGCGTAGGGGGGGAGACTAATTCACCCCTCCACTTT
CASSVGGETNSPLHF
>14|TRBV28|.|TRBJ1-2|.
TGTGCCAGCAGTTTTTGGGGGGAATCCTATGGCTACACCTTC
CASSFWGESYGYTF
>16|TRBV7-2|.|TRBJ2-3|TRBD2
TGTGCCAGCAGCTCAGAACTAGCGGGGGGCACAGATACGCAGTATTTT
CASSSELAGGTDTQYF
>15|TRBV7-8|.|TRBJ1-1|.
TGTGCCAGCAGCTCCGGTCACCCGGGGGACACTGAAGCTTTCTTT
CASSSGHPGDTEAFF
>15|TRBV9|.|TRBJ1-5|TRBD1
TGTGCCAGCAGCAAAAAAGGGGGCGCGAATCAGCCCCAGCATTTT
CASSKKGGANQPQHF
>17|TRBV5-4|once|TRBJ2-2|TRBD2
TGTGCCAGCAGCTTGGCGGGACTAGCGGGGTACACCGGGGAGCTGTTTTTT
CASSLAGLAGYTGELFF
>14|TRBV9|.|TRBJ1-4|.
TGTGCCAGCAGCGTAGGTCAGGGGAATGAAAAACTGTTTTTT
CASSVGQGNEKLFF
>17|TRBV25-1|.|TRBJ2-2|.
TGTGCCAGCAGTGAATCTGGGATCAGGGCGGTCACCGGGGAGCTGTTTTTT
CASSESGIRAVTGELFF
>16|TRBV27|.|TRBJ2-5|TRBD2
TGTGCCAGCAGTAGGAATAGCGGGGGGGGGCAAGAGACCCAGTACTTC
CASSRNSGGGQETQYF
>15|TRBV4-3|once|TRBJ1-2|.
TGCGCCAGCAGCCAAGATCACTCCAGGGGCGATGGCTACACCTTC
CASSQDHSRGDGYTF
>14|TRBV2|.|TRBJ2-3|TRBD2
TGTGCCAGCAATCTAGCGGGGGCGGCAGATACGCAGTATTTT
CASNLAGAADTQYF
>15|TRBV9|.|TRBJ1-4|.
TGTGCCAGCCCCGGAGGGGGAGGGAGGATTGAAAAACTGTTTTTT
CASPGGGGRIEKLFF
>14|TRBV9|.|TRBJ2-2|.
TGTGCCAGCAGCGTAGCATGGTACGGCGGGGAGCTGTTTTTT
CASSVAWYGGELFF
>13|TRBV5-8|.|TRBJ1-2|.
TGTGCCAGCAGCTTGCACAGAAACTATGGCTACACCTTC
CASSLHRNYGYTF
>13|TRBV9|.|TRBJ2-1|.
TGTGCCAGCAGCGTAGGGGGCGACGATGAGCAGTTCTTC
CASSVGGDDEQFF
>13|TRBV5-4|few|TRBJ1-2|.
TGTGCCAGCAGCCAAAACAGGGTAGGAGGCTACACCTTC
CASSQNRVGGYTF
>15|TRBV11-3|.|TRBJ2-2|.
TGTGCCAGCAGCTTAGCCCAGGGGAGCACCGGGGAGCTGTTTTTT
CASSLAQGSTGELFF
>14|TRBV28|.|TRBJ1-5|.
TGTGCCAGTACGGGCTGGGGGGGCAGTCAGCCCCAGCATTTT
CASTGWGGSQPQHF
>14|TRBV19|.|TRBJ1-2|.
TGTGCCAGTAGTATAGAGGCAGGGATACGTGGCTACACCTTC
CASSIEAGIRGYTF